Below are 23 T cell receptor beta chains sequenced from a single sample in a study of OX40 agonist ivuxolimab in advanced cancers. This table comes from immunoSEQ multiplex PCR, and its TCRdb copy is limited to in-frame clones, with some not included. The sample holds tens of thousands of clones, around 85% seen once. The starting material was CD4+ or CD8+ T cells sorted from blood, obtained in a trial of the OX40 agonist ivuxolimab. The receptor set was obtained from an adult with an advanced solid tumor such as melanoma, head and neck, liver or kidney cancer.

This rearrangement joins TRBV6-1 to TRBJ2-5, with D tentatively TRBD2 (7 bases). The CDR3 runs 16 residues. Germline CDR1 and CDR2: MNHNS and SASEGT. Trimming removed 2 bases at V and 7 bases at J, with 20 bases between. CDR3 amino acids: CASSEIGGAMGSTQYF. The DNA of the CDR3 is TGTGCCAGCAGTGAAATTGGGGGGGCGATGGGATCGACCCAGTACTTC.

The chain couples TRBV27 to TRBJ2-7, with TRBD1 matching 7 bases. The CDR3 contains 14 residues. V lost 6 bases and J lost 3; bases outside the gene matches: 8. Looked up from germline, CDR1 is MNHEY and CDR2 is SMNVEV (reference sequence). CDR3 sequence (DNA): TGTGCCAGCAGCCTCGGGGACAGTTTCTACGAGCAGTACTTC. Translating gives CASSLGDSFYEQYF.

The J gene is TRBJ1-1, the V gene TRBV7-9; D unresolved. This CDR3 has 15 residues. Trimming cost V 4 bases and J 4 bases, with 16 bases left between them. Germline values: CDR1 SEHNR, CDR2 FQNEAQ (reference sequence). In DNA form, the CDR3 reads TGTGCCAGCAGCTCCTCCCCTGAGGCGCGCACTGAAGCTTTCTTT. It encodes CASSSSPEARTEAFF.

J is TRBJ2-7 and V is TRBV11-2; 11 bases fit TRBD1. The germline CDR1 and CDR2 sequences are SGHAT and FQNNGV. V lost 6 bases to trimming and J lost 5 bases; unmatched junction nucleotides: 12. CDR3 length equals 16 residues. The CDR3 spells CASSIRTWTGGHEQYF. CDR3 nucleotide sequence: TGTGCCAGCAGTATACGGACTTGGACAGGGGGCCACGAGCAGTACTTC. Complete variable domain (other parts from reference TRBV11-2 and TRBJ2-7): EAGVAQSPRYKIIEKRQSVAFWCNPISGHATLYWYQQILGQGPKLLIQFQNNGVVDDSQLPKDRFSAERLKGVDSTLKIQPAKLEDSAVYLCASSIRTWTGGHEQYFGPGTRLTVT.

This clone was detected once. The chain carries TRBV15 and TRBJ2-3; TRBD2 might be the D (6 bases). V lost 5 bases and J 2 bases, leaving 14 bases between the germline ends. Germline lookup yields CDR1 LNHNV and CDR2 YYDKDF (reference sequence). The CDR3 is 15 amino acids. The CDR3, as DNA: TGTGCCACCAGCCAGGGACTCCCTAACACAGATACGCAGTATTTT. Translation gives CATSQGLPNTDTQYF.

The genes are TRBV28 and TRBJ2-3; D is perhaps TRBD2 (6 bases). Germline values: CDR1 MDHEN, CDR2 SYDVKM. This CDR3 has 18 amino acids. V lost 6 bases to trimming and J lost 3 bases, with 25 bases between them. The DNA for the CDR3 is TGTGCCAGCAGACTAATACCCACCACGGGAGACAAAACAGATACGCAGTATTTT. This gives the protein CASRLIPTTGDKTDTQYF.

The V call is TRBV5-1, the J call TRBJ2-7; 10 positions match TRBD1. J gave up 4 bases and V 3 bases, and 1 base lay outside the gene matches. CDR3 length equals 13 residues. Germline loops: CDR1 SGHRS, CDR2 YFSETQ. This CDR3 is CASSWTGGYEQYF. CDR3 sequence (DNA): TGCGCCAGCAGCTGGACAGGGGGGTACGAGCAGTACTTC.

The genes are TRBV29-1 and TRBJ1-2; maybe TRBD1 (6 bases). CDR3 length equals 11 residues. The germline V and J ends were trimmed by 6 bases and 10 bases, with 15 bases remaining between them. The germline gives CDR1 SQVTM, CDR2 ANQGSEA. In DNA form, the CDR3 reads TGCAGCGTGTGGGACACCTCGATCTACACCTTC. Translated: CSVWDTSIYTF.

The CDR3 here is CASSYPKQYF. The CDR3 DNA reads as TGTGCCAGCAGTTACCCCAAGCAGTACTTC. V gene TRBV6-5 combines with J gene TRBJ2-7; D is uncertain. V was shortened by 2 bases and J by 8 bases, with 4 bases between the two germline ends. Germline V gene lookup returns CDR1 MNHEY and CDR2 SVGAGI. The CDR3 consists of 10 residues.

V and J are TRBV5-6 and TRBJ2-3, with 7 bases aligning to TRBD1. The CDR3 runs to 15 residues. V was pared by 0 bases and J by 0 bases, with 1 base of the junction left unmatched. Germline V gene data show CDR1 as SGHDT and CDR2 as YYEEEE. The chain's CDR3 is CASSLEGQSTDTQYF. Written as DNA, the CDR3 is TGTGCCAGCAGCTTGGAGGGACAGAGCACAGATACGCAGTATTTT. The whole variable domain, filled in from reference TRBV5-6 and TRBJ2-3, reads DAGVTQSPTHLIKTRGQQVTLRCSPKSGHDTVSWYQQALGQGPQFIFQYYEEEERQRGNFPDRFSGHQFPNYSSELNVNALLLGDSALYLCASSLEGQSTDTQYFGPGTRLTVL.

The V call is TRBV7-9, the J call TRBJ1-1; TRBD1 is a possible D gene (5 bases). V lost 5 bases to trimming and J lost 0 bases, with 13 bases between them. This CDR3 has 15 amino acids. The germline CDR1 and CDR2 sequences are SEHNR and FQNEAQ (reference sequence). As DNA, the CDR3 is TGTGCCAGCAGCCATGGGGCAGGAATGAACACTGAAGCTTTCTTT. It encodes CASSHGAGMNTEAFF.

The V and J genes are TRBV4-1 and TRBJ2-3; a weak D match, TRBD1 (7 bases). The CDR3 consists of 17 residues. Trimming stripped 4 bases from V and 2 bases from J, with 19 bases between. The germline gives CDR1 MGHRA, CDR2 YSYEKL. CDR3 protein: CASSLTSTGTDTDTQYF. The CDR3 coding sequence is TGCGCCAGCAGCCTAACCTCGACAGGGACTGACACAGATACGCAGTATTTT.

The chain has TRBV5-4 and TRBJ2-5; TRBD2 aligns across 12 bases. The V gene's germline CDR1 is SGHNT and CDR2 YYREEE (reference sequence). The CDR3 runs to 17 residues. V shed 0 bases and J 4 bases; nucleotides not matched to a gene: 7. CDR3 protein: CASSLVASGGAGETQYF. CDR3 in DNA: TGTGCCAGCAGCTTGGTGGCTAGCGGGGGGGCTGGAGAGACCCAGTACTTC.

The count of this clone is one. This specimen includes other DNA sequences encoding the same CDR3. The rearrangement links TRBV4-2 to TRBJ2-6; tentatively, D is TRBD2 (6 bases). V was cut by 3 bases and J by 1 base, with 10 bases left in between. Germline values: CDR1 LGHNA, CDR2 YNFKEQ. The CDR3 runs to 16 residues. Here the CDR3 reads CASSQEEGSGANVLTF. The DNA of the CDR3 is TGTGCCAGCAGCCAGGAGGAGGGATCTGGGGCCAACGTCCTGACTTTC.

The V call is TRBV9, the J call TRBJ2-1; a weak D match, TRBD1 (6 bases). This CDR3 is built from 15 residues. Per germline, CDR1 SGDLS and CDR2 YYNGEE. V was cut by 0 bases and J by 4 bases, with 11 bases left in between. The CDR3 loop is CASSVEQGPYNEQFF. The CDR3 DNA is TGTGCCAGCAGCGTAGAACAGGGCCCTTACAATGAGCAGTTCTTC.

This clone was recorded only once. This rearrangement joins TRBV2 to TRBJ2-2; 9 nucleotides agree with TRBD1. V shed 8 bases, J shed 5 bases, and the junction held 18 bases outside the gene matches. CDR1 is SNHLY, CDR2 FYNNEI, per germline. This CDR3 comprises 18 residues. The CDR3 loop is CASDLVPSGQGTTGELFF. The CDR3 DNA follows: TGTGCCAGCGATTTGGTTCCATCGGGACAGGGAACAACCGGGGAGCTGTTTTTT. The whole variable domain, filled in from reference TRBV2 and TRBJ2-2, reads EPEVTQTPSHQVTQMGQEVILRCVPISNHLYFYWYRQILGQKVEFLVSFYNNEISEKSEIFDDQFSVERPDGSNFTLKIRSTKLEDSAMYFCASDLVPSGQGTTGELFFGEGSRLTVL.

This clone was observed a single time. The gene calls are TRBV7-8 and TRBJ2-7; D tentatively reads TRBD1 or TRBD2 (5 bases each). This CDR3 contains 15 residues. Trimming took off 1 base at V and 1 base at J, with 11 bases between the two ends. Germline CDR1 SGHVS, CDR2 FQNEAQ. CDR3 residues: CASSLVEGQSYEQYF. The CDR3 nucleotides are TGTGCCAGCAGCTTAGTAGAGGGGCAATCCTACGAGCAGTACTTC.

This clone was recorded only once. The genes are TRBV7-8 and TRBJ2-7; D is perhaps TRBD1 (6 bases). Looked up from germline, CDR1 is SGHVS and CDR2 is FQNEAQ. There are 17 residues in the CDR3. The V end lost 5 bases, the J end lost 4 bases, and 24 bases lay between the germline ends. The CDR3 spells CASSLPRGEAVAYEQYF. Here the CDR3 DNA reads TGTGCCAGCAGCCTCCCCAGGGGAGAGGCGGTAGCGTACGAGCAGTACTTC.

The V call is TRBV6-5, the J call TRBJ1-4; D uncertain. There are 12 residues in the CDR3. Germline V gene data show CDR1 as MNHEY and CDR2 as SVGAGI. V gave up 7 bases and J gave up 6 bases, with 9 bases separating them. CDR3 protein: CASMEVDEKLFF. In DNA, the CDR3 is TGTGCCAGCATGGAGGTAGATGAAAAACTGTTTTTT.

V is TRBV9 and J is TRBJ1-1, with 7 bases aligning to TRBD1. J was trimmed by 4 bases and V by 4 bases; bases with no gene match: 13. CDR3 length: 16 residues. Germline loops: CDR1 SGDLS, CDR2 YYNGEE. CDR3 bases: TGTGCCAGCAGCCCCCCGACAGGGAAGATGTTCACTGAAGCTTTCTTT. The encoded protein is CASSPPTGKMFTEAFF.

This clone was seen a handful of times. The chain combines TRBV6-9 with TRBJ2-7; D gene uncertain. The ends were cut back, 3 bases at V and 4 bases at J, with 16 bases in the middle. The CDR3 loop spans 15 amino acids. The V gene's germline CDR1 is MNHGY and CDR2 SVAAGI. For the CDR3, the DNA is TGTGCCAGCAGTTACGGTTGGGGATTCCAGTACGAGCAGTACTTC. Amino acid sequence: CASSYGWGFQYEQYF.

The chain uses TRBV4-1 and TRBJ1-5; no firm D call. The CDR3 totals 15 residues. CDR1 is MGHRA, CDR2 YSYEKL, per germline. Trimming removed 1 base at V and 7 bases at J, with 14 bases between. This chain's CDR3 is CASSQAAGGVQPQHF. CDR3 in DNA: TGCGCCAGCAGCCAAGCCGCGGGTGGGGTCCAGCCCCAGCATTTT.

This clone was counted only a few times. The chain employs TRBV19 and TRBJ1-5, with TRBD1 as a possible D gene (5 bases). V lost 6 bases and J 3 bases, leaving 15 bases between the germline ends. CDR1 and CDR2 from the germline V gene are LNHDA and SQIVND (reference sequence). This CDR3 is built from 15 residues. The DNA for the CDR3 is TGTGCCAGTAGCCCAAGACAGAAGAACAATCAGCCCCAGCATTTT. As protein: CASSPRQKNNQPQHF.